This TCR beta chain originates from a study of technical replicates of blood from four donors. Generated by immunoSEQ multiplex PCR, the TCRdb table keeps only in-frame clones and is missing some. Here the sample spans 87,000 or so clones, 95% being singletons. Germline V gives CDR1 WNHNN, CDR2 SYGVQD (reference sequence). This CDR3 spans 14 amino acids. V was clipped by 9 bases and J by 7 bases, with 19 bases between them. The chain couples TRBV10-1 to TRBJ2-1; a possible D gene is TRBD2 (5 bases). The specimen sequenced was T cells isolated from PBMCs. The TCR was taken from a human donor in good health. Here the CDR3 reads CARLGRTLPNEQFF. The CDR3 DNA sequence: TGCGCCAGACTTGGGAGAACACTTCCGAATGAGCAGTTCTTC.